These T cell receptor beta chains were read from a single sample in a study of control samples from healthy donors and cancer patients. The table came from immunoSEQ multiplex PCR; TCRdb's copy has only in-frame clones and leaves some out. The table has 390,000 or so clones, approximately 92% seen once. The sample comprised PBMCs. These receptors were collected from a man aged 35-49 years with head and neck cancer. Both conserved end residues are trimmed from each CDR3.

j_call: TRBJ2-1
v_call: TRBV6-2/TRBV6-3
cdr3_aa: ASSYSNQLGEQF

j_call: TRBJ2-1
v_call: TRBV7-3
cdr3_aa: ASSLIGTGNNEQF

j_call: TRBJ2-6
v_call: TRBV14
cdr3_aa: ASSQDLRLGANVLT

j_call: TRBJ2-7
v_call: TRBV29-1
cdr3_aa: SVEKDRGYEQY

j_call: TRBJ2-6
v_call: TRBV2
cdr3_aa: ARRDGAGANVLT

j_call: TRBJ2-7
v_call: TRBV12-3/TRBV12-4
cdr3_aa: ASSSSSYEQY

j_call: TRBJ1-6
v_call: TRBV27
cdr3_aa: ASSLWDSPLH

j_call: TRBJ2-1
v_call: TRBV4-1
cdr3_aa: ASSHARTGGSSYNEQF

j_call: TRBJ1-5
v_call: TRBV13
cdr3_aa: ASSIGTGRQPQH

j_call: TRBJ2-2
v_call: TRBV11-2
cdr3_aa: ASSLAGGAPGELF

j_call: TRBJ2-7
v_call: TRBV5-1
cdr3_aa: ASSFAPGYEQY

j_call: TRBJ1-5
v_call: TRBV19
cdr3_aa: ASSSWGSNQPQH

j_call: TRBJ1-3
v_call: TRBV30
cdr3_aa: AWSVTGGASGNTIY

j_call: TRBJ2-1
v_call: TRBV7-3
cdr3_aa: ASSPDRPRSYNEQF

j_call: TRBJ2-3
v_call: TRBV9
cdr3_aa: ASSIQGRTDTQY

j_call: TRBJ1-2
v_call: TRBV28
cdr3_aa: ASSINRDSYGYT

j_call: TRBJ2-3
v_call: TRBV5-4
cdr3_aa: ASSLEGPLGTDTQY

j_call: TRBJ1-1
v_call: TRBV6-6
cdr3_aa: ASSLPFRQGVTEAF

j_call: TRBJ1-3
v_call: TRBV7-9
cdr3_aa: ASSRDNTISGNTIY

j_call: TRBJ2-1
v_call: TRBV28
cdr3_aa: ASSSDSYYNEQF

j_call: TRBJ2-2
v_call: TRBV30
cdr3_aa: AWCTIAGGSGELF

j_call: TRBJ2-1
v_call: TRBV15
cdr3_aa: ATSVSYNEQF

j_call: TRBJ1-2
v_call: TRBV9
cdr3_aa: ASSAGQGKAGYT

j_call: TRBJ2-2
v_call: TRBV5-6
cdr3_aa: ASSLPGGEAGELF

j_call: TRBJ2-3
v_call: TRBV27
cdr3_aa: ASSFAGRADTQY

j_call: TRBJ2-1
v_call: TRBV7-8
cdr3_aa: ASRAPLPPNDNEQF

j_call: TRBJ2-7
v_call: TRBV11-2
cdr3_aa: ASSPGAGGPYEQY

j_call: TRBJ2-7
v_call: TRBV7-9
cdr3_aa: ASSLAPGFYEQY

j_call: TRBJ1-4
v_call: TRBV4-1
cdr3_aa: ASSTRDGGIANEKLF

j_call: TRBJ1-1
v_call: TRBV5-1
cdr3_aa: ASSLGQGSEAF

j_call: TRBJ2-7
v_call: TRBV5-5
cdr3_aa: ASSLVNRAYEQY

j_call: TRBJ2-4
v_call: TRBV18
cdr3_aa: ASSPSIPDIQY

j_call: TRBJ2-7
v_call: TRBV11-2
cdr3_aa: ASSSDRASYEQY

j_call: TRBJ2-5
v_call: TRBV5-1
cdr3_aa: ASSLWTSGGAETQY

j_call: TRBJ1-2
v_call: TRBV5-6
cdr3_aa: ASSSDRGKT

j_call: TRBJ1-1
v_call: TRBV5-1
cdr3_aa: ASSISTVEFTEAF

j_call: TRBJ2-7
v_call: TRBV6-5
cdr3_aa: ASRIGLNWDEQY

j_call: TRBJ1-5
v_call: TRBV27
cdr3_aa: ASSTGGQPQH

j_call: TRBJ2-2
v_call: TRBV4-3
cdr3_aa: ASSQLLRDRNTGELF

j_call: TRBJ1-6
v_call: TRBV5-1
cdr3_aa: ASSSQGGVKNSPLH

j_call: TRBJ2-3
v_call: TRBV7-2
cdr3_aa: ASSSRDRVFDTQY

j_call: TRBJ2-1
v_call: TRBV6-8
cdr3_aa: ASSKPVAGLVDNEQF

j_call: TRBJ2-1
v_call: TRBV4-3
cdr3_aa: ASSQHRLNEQF

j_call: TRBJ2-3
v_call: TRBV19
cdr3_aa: ASIPGGGHGTQY

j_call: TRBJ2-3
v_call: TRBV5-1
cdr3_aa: ASSIQRGLADTQY

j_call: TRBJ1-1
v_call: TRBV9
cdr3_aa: ASSVLLNTEAF

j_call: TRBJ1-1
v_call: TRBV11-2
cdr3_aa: ASSLFRVNTEAF

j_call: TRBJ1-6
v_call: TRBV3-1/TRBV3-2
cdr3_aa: ASSQGVGHSPLH

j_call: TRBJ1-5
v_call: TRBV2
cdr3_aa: ASRTGDNQPQH

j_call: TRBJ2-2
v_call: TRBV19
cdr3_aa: ASRKDGLSNTGELF

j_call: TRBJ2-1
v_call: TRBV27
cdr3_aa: ASSPGLAFSYNEQF

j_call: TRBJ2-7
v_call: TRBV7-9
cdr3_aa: ASSLYEGSGEQY